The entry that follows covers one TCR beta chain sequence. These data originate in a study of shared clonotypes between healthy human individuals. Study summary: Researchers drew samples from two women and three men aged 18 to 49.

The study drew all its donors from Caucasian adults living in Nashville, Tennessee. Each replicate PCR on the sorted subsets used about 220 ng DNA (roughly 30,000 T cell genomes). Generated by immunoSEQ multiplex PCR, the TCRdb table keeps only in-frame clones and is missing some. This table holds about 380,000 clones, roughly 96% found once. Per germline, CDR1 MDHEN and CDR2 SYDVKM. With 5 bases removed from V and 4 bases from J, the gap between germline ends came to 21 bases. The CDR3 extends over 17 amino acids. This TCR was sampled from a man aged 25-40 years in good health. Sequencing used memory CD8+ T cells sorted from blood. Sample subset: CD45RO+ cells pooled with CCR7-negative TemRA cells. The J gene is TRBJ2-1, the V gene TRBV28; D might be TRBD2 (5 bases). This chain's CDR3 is CASSPPGRPRRYNEQFF. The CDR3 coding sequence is TGTGCCAGCAGTCCGCCCGGACGACCACGGAGGTACAATGAGCAGTTCTTC.